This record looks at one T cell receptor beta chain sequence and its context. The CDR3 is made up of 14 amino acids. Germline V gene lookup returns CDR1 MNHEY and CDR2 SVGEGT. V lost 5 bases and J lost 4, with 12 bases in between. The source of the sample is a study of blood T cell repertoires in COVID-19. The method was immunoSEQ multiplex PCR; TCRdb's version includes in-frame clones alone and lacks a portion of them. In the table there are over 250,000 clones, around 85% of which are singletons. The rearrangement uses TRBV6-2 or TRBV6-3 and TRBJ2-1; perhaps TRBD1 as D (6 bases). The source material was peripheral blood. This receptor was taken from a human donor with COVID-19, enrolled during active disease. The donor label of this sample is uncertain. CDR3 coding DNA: TGTGCCAGCAGTCACCGGACAGATTACAATGAGCAGTTCTTC. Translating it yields CASSHRTDYNEQFF.